The source of this T cell receptor beta chain is a study of radiation and T cells in renal cell carcinoma. Libraries were prepared by immunoSEQ multiplex PCR; TCRdb keeps only in-frame clonotypes and omits some of them. The sample lists some 120,000 clones, 70% to 90% occurring once. Noted time point: blood 2 weeks post-SBRT. As to treatment: 15 Gy SBRT to primary tumor, nephrectomy 4 weeks later. Source: blood, taken from a patient whose treatment included radiotherapy and nephrectomy. The TCR originated in a woman aged 70-85 years with renal cell carcinoma.

CDR3 protein: CASSPGLGSEQYF. The DNA of the CDR3 is TGCGCCAGCAGCCCGGGACTCGGGAGCGAGCAGTACTTC. The chain recombines TRBV5-1 with TRBJ2-7, with a tentative D call TRBD2 (6 bases). The CDR3 totals 13 residues. Trimming left V 4 bases short and J 6 bases short, with 14 bases between. Germline V gives CDR1 SGHRS, CDR2 YFSETQ.